These 6 T cell receptor beta chains were sequenced from one sample in a study of T cell responses to AZD1222 COVID-19 vaccine (dated by TCRdb to the early 2020s). What this sample's time point label stands for: baseline before first vaccination. Libraries were prepared through the immunoSEQ multiplex PCR assay. TCRdb retrieved this table from immuneACCESS and kept in-frame rearrangements only. Not all clones are present; in checked studies, unresolved V genes account for under half, and no reason is known for the remainder. Counted in this sample were some 130,000 clones; roughly 85% of them appeared once. The ten biggest clones cover approximately 8% of the sample. This material consisted of peripheral blood, taken on day 0 of AZD1222 vaccination. All receptors derive from an adult in good health.

The CDR3 loop is CASSMDMSGRATYEQYF. CDR3 in DNA: TGTGCCAGTAGTATGGATATGAGCGGGAGGGCGACTTACGAGCAGTACTTC. The V call is TRBV19, the J call TRBJ2-7; TRBD2 aligns across 10 bases. The trim removed 3 bases at V and 4 bases at J, leaving 12 bases unmatched. The V gene's germline CDR1 is LNHDA and CDR2 SQIVND (reference sequence). This CDR3 contains 17 residues.

The rearrangement links TRBV20-1 to TRBJ2-1; D is possibly TRBD1 or TRBD2 (6 bases each). CDR1 DFQATT and CDR2 SNEGSKA come from the germline V gene (reference sequence). The ends were cut back, 3 bases at V and 3 bases at J, with 15 bases in the middle. The CDR3 sequence is 15 residues long. The CDR3 nucleotides read TGCAGTGCTAGTCCGTCGAGGGGGGTCTACAATGAGCAGTTCTTC. This codes for CSASPSRGVYNEQFF.

The chain carries TRBV9 and TRBJ2-2; TRBD2 aligns across 9 bases. The V gene's germline CDR1 is SGDLS and CDR2 YYNGEE. The CDR3 runs 17 residues. Trimming cost V 4 bases and J 5 bases; bases outside gene matches: 12. The CDR3 here is CASSTLKRGVVTGELFF. The CDR3 region has the DNA TGTGCCAGCAGCACCCTTAAGCGGGGGGTTGTGACCGGGGAGCTGTTTTTT.

The chain combines TRBV3-1 (or the pseudogene TRBV3-2) with TRBJ1-1; D perhaps matches TRBD1 (6 bases). Trimming removed 5 bases at V and 10 bases at J, with 14 bases between. This CDR3 has 12 amino acids. Germline assignment: CDR1 LGHDT and CDR2 YNNKEL (reference sequence). The CDR3, as DNA: TGTGCCAGCAGCTACTCCGGGACAACAGCTTTCTTT. Protein: CASSYSGTTAFF.

This chain connects TRBV11-3 to TRBJ2-2; D gene unclear. The CDR3 contains 17 residues. Trimming stripped 1 base from V and 2 bases from J, with 14 bases between. Germline loops: CDR1 SGHNT, CDR2 YENEEA. CDR3 sequence (DNA): TGTGCCAGCAGCTTAGCGCTCACGGGTATCAACACCGGGGAGCTGTTTTTT. As protein: CASSLALTGINTGELFF.

This clone showed up just a few times. This chain connects TRBV10-1 to TRBJ2-5; 9 nucleotides match TRBD2. Losses at the gene ends were 3 bases for V and 0 bases for J; bases not matched to a gene: 11. Germline-derived CDR1 and CDR2 are WNHNN and SYGVQD (reference sequence). The CDR3 runs to 18 residues. The CDR3 coding sequence is TGCGCCAGCAGTGACCTGGGACTAGCCCTATGGTACCAAGAGACCCAGTACTTC. Residues: CASSDLGLALWYQETQYF.